This TCR beta chain was observed in a study of blood T cell repertoires in COVID-19. On the study more broadly: Samples taken during acute and convalescent COVID-19 were collected in the United States, Italy and Spain. T cells, B-cell-depleted T cells, or PBMCs supplied cDNA or gDNA.

Libraries were prepared by immunoSEQ multiplex PCR; TCRdb keeps only in-frame clonotypes and omits some of them. The table includes some 65,000 clones, 80% detected once. Sample: peripheral blood. The TCR was taken from a human donor in a cohort sampled during active COVID-19.

This CDR3 is CAISESASGSIPGEQFF. Here the CDR3 DNA reads TGTGCCATCAGTGAGTCGGCTAGCGGGAGTATTCCGGGTGAGCAGTTCTTC. The chain couples TRBV10-3 to TRBJ2-1; TRBD2 agrees at 10 bases. Germline CDR1 and CDR2: ENHRY and SYGVKD. The ends lost 0 bases at V and 9 bases at J; junction bases unmatched: 11. This CDR3 has 17 amino acids.